What follows describes a single T cell receptor (beta chain). Authors' methods: For nucleated cells, counts were estimated from reference gene primer amplification. TCRdb's table, derived via immunoSEQ multiplex PCR, lists solely in-frame clones and lacks some. The V and J calls and clone size come from that table; D and trimming were worked out from the DNA. The sample includes about 120,000 clones, around 76% of them seen just once. This entry is derived from a study of blood T cell repertoires in COVID-19. Study-wide context: COVID-19 samples from acute and convalescent phases originated in the United States, Italy and Spain. Nucleic acid was either cDNA or gDNA, and it came from T cells, B-cell-depleted T cells, or PBMCs.

What was sequenced was peripheral blood. The origin of this receptor is a man in his fifties or sixties with acute or convalescent COVID-19.

The CDR3 loop is CASSLRGSYGYTF. The CDR3, as DNA: TGTGCCAGCAGCTTGAGGGGTTCCTATGGCTACACCTTC. The chain links TRBV5-8 to TRBJ1-2; the D gene is possibly TRBD1 (5 bases). Germline loops: CDR1 SGHTS, CDR2 YDEGEE. The CDR3 contains 13 residues. V was clipped by 1 base and J by 4 bases, with 8 bases between them.